This T cell receptor (beta chain) was sequenced in a study of T cell repertoires in cytomegalovirus infection (dated by TCRdb to about 2019). Background on the whole study: Peptide stimulations targeted recently identified HLA-C-restricted CMV epitopes, whose presentation resists viral immunomodulation, together with well-studied HLA-B-restricted epitopes. Donor HLA type was relevant to the analysis, as public TCR beta signatures indicated carriage of CMV infection together with the matching HLA type. What the authors observed across the whole study: The ex vivo response was dominated by HLA-C-restricted CMV-specific TCR beta clonotypes, and the single most frequent clonotype in two of eight donors was supplied by these HLA-C-restricted clonotypes. Cumulative frequency of public TCR beta family members discriminated carriers of CMV infection plus the relevant HLA type in this cohort and an independent 352-donor cohort.

Turning to this clonotype: Its specific antigen is unknown. No base-level quality is on record; no much larger clone is a single base apart.

The sample's treatment or condition label is to be understood as: in vitro stimulation with specific CMV peptide epitopes to enrich CMV-specific T cells. The sample was run on an Illumina HiSeq 1500. The public sequencing data were trimmed at Q25 with fastp and processed into clonotypes with MiXCR by TCRdb, which kept only in-frame beta chains. For every CDR3 protein sequence, its rows merge into one entry that carries the most common genes and DNA. This sample has about 360,000 distinct CDR3 sequences in its table, and about 32% of those were observed once. Of the sample, about 14% falls within the top ten clones. This specimen was cultured PBMCs, taken from culture after CMV antigen stimulation. The sequence derives from a human donor in good health (CMV status not recorded). Some clones in this sample may be carry-over from other donors' samples.

The DNA is TGTGCCAGCAGTCCCCAGGATAACTATGGCTACACCTTC. It translates as CASSPQDNYGYTF. The rearranged segments are TRBV28 and TRBJ1-2; too little of a D gene remains to name it. CDR1 MDHEN and CDR2 SYDVKM are derived from the germline V gene. Trimming at the junction amounts to 5 bases on V and 1 base on J, and the germline ends lie 8 bases apart. CDR3 length: 13 amino acids, cysteine to phenylalanine. Only CDR3 DNA remains: 39 bases, in frame from the first base.